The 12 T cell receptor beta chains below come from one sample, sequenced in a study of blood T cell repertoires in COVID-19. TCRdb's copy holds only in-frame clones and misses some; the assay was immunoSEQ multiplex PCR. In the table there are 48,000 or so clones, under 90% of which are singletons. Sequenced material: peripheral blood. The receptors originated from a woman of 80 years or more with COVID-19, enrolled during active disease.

The CDR3 DNA sequence: TGTGCCAGCTCGAAAGAGGTTGGAGGAGGTCAGCCCCAGCATTTT. It yields the protein CASSKEVGGGQPQHF. V and J are TRBV18 and TRBJ1-5; D not resolved. The CDR3 covers 15 residues. V lost 6 bases and J lost 6, with 18 bases in between. CDR1 KGHSH and CDR2 LQKENI come from the germline V gene.

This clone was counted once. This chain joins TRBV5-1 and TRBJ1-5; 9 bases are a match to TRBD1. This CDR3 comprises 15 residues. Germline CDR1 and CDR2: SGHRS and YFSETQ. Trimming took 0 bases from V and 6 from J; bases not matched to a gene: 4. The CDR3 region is CASSLGTGAGQPQHF. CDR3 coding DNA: TGCGCCAGCAGCTTGGGGACAGGGGCAGGTCAGCCCCAGCATTTT. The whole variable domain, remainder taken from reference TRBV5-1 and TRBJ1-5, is KAGVTQTPRYLIKTRGQQVTLSCSPISGHRSVSWYQQTPGQGLQFLFEYFSETQRNKGNFPGRFSGRQFSNSRSEMNVSTLELGDSALYLCASSLGTGAGQPQHFGDGTRLSIL.

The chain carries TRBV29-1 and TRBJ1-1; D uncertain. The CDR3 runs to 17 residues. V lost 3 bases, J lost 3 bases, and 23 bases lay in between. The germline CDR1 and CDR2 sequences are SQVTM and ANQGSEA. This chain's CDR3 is CSVELKGARLGYTEAFF. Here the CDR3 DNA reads TGCAGCGTTGAGTTGAAGGGAGCACGGTTGGGGTACACTGAAGCTTTCTTT.

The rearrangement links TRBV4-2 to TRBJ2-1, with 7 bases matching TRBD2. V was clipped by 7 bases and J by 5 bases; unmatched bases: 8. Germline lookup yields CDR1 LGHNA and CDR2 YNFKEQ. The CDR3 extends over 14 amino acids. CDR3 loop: CASNRAGVDNEQFF. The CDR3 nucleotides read TGTGCCAGCAATAGGGCGGGGGTAGACAATGAGCAGTTCTTC.

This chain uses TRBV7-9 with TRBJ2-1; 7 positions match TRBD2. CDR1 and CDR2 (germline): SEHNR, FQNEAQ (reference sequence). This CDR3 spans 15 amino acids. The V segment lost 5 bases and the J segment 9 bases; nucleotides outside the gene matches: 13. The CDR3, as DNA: TGTGCCAGCAGCCCTCGCCGCGGGGGAAGAGGTGAGCAGTTCTTC. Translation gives CASSPRRGGRGEQFF.

The CDR3 here is CASRALDRGVGQPQHF. As DNA, the CDR3 is TGTGCCAGCAGAGCTCTTGACAGGGGTGTTGGTCAGCCCCAGCATTTT. The rearrangement links TRBV9 to TRBJ1-5; 8 bases are a match to TRBD1. The CDR3 has 16 amino acids. The germline gives CDR1 SGDLS, CDR2 YYNGEE. V shed 5 bases and J 6 bases; nucleotides not matched to a gene: 13.

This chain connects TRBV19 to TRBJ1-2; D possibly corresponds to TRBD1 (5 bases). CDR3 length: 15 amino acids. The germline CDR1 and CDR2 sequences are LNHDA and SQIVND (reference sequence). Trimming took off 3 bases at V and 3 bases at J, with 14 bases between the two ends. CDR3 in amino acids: CASSMSGPGDYGYTF. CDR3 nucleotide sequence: TGTGCCAGTAGTATGTCAGGTCCGGGGGACTATGGCTACACCTTC.

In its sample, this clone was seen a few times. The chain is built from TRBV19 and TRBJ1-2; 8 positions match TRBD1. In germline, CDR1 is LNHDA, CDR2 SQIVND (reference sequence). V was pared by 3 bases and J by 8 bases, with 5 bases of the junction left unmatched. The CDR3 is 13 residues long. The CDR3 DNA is TGTGCCAGTAGTATTCCGACAGGGGAAGGCTACACCTTC. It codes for CASSIPTGEGYTF.

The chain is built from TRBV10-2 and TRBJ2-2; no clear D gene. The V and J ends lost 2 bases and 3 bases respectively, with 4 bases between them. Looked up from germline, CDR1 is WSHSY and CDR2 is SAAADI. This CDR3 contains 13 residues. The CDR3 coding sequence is TGCGCCAGCAGTGAGGGCTACACCGGGGAGCTGTTTTTT. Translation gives CASSEGYTGELFF.

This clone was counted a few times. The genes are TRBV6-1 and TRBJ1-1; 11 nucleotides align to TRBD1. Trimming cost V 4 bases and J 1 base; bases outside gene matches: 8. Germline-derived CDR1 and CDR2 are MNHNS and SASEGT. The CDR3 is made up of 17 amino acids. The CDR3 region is CASSAEDRGLSNTEAFF. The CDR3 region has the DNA TGTGCCAGCAGTGCGGAGGACAGGGGGCTCTCGAACACTGAAGCTTTCTTT.

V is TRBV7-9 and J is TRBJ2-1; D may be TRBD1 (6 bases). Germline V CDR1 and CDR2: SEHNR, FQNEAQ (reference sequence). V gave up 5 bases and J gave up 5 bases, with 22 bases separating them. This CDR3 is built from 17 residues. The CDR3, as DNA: TGTGCCAGCAGCGAATGGGGTGTGATACAGGGCAACAATGAGCAGTTCTTC. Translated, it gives CASSEWGVIQGNNEQFF.

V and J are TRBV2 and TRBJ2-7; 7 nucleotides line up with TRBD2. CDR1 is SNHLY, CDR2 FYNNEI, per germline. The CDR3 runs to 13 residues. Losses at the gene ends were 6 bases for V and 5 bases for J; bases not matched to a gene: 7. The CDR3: CASRNGGWDEQYF. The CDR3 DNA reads TGTGCCAGCAGGAACGGGGGGTGGGACGAGCAGTACTTC. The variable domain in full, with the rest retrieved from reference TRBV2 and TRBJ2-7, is EPEVTQTPSHQVTQMGQEVILRCVPISNHLYFYWYRQILGQKVEFLVSFYNNEISEKSEIFDDQFSVERPDGSNFTLKIRSTKLEDSAMYFCASRNGGWDEQYFGPGTRLTVT.